This T cell receptor (beta chain) was captured in a study of neurological immune-mediated disorders. Regarding the study as a whole: Subjects shared no identical expanded-clone CDR3 amino acid sequences, suggesting private TCR-beta repertoires in all groups.

This CDR3 region has 14 residues. V lost 2 bases and J lost 6; bases outside the gene matches: 6. Germline V gene lookup returns CDR1 SGDLS and CDR2 YYNGEE. This clonotype has a count of ten or more. Its specificity is not known. TCRdb fed the 5' RACE reads into MiXCR, producing one record per CDR3 protein. Of tens of thousands of distinct CDR3 sequences listed, more than 5% were seen once; the top ten hold approximately 1.5%. Specimen: CD4+ T cells from blood. The clonotype originates from a young woman with multiple sclerosis. The chain recombines TRBV9 with TRBJ2-3; TRBD2 aligns across 7 bases. The CDR3 DNA sequence: TGTGCCAGCAGCGTCTGGACTAGATTTGATACGCAGTATTTT. Amino acids: CASSVWTRFDTQYF.